These 10 T cell receptor beta chains share one sample of origin, sequenced in a study of T-cell memory formation after mild COVID-19. TCRdb itself ran the 5' RACE reads through MiXCR, one entry per CDR3 protein. The table includes around 320,000 distinct CDR3 sequences, over 11% detected once. Sequenced input: PBMCs or a T cell subset sorted from them (not recorded which). These receptors originate from a man aged 18 to 35 who had mild COVID-19 (a few samples of this study predate the infection). Cell type and time point are not known.

In this sample, this clonotype turned up a few times. The chain uses TRBV27 and TRBJ2-7; 7 bases match TRBD2. From germline, CDR1 is MNHEY and CDR2 SMNVEV (reference sequence). The CDR3 consists of 13 residues. V gave up 6 bases and J gave up 5 bases; unmatched junction bases: 7. CDR3 nucleotides: TGTGCCAGCAGCTTGAGCGGGGTAGACGAGCAGTACTTC. Amino acids: CASSLSGVDEQYF.

The chain is built from TRBV6-2 or TRBV6-3 and TRBJ2-2; perhaps TRBD2 as D (6 bases). The V and J ends lost 3 bases and 6 bases respectively, with 14 bases between them. CDR1 is MNHEY, CDR2 SVGEGT, per germline. The CDR3 length is 15 residues. For the CDR3, the DNA is TGTGCCAGCAGTTATGGTCGGGGGTCGGCCGGGGAGCTGTTTTTT. Amino acid sequence: CASSYGRGSAGELFF.

In its sample, this clonotype was seen a few times. The CDR3: CASSGQQGHTEAFF. The CDR3, as DNA: TGTGCCAGCAGCGGACAACAGGGACACACTGAAGCTTTCTTT. The chain links TRBV11-2 to TRBJ1-1, with D perhaps matching TRBD1 (6 bases). V lost 5 bases, J lost 3 bases, and 13 bases lay in between. CDR3 length: 14 amino acids. CDR1 SGHAT and CDR2 FQNNGV come from the germline V gene.

This chain uses TRBV6-2 or TRBV6-3 with TRBJ2-3, with D uncertain. V lost 6 bases and J 4 bases, leaving 11 bases between the germline ends. Germline CDR1 MNHEY, CDR2 SVGEGT. The CDR3 contains 13 residues. This chain's CDR3 is CASRTDVPDTQYF. The CDR3 DNA follows: TGTGCCAGCAGAACCGACGTTCCAGATACGCAGTATTTT.

A note on this clonotype: At one end the junction does not follow the germline gene, possibly because of a read error. CDR3 sequence: CASSLTGGTQGTQYF. CDR3 nucleotide sequence: TGTGCCAGCAGCTTAACGGGGGGGACCCAAGGGACCCAGTACTTC. The chain recombines TRBV7-3 with TRBJ2-5; 7 bases align to TRBD2. This CDR3 spans 15 amino acids. The germline V gene encodes CDR1 SGHTA and CDR2 FQGTGA.

This clonotype was counted between two and nine times. The V gene is TRBV4-1, the J gene TRBJ1-1; D remains unclear. The CDR3 is 13 residues long. Germline lookup yields CDR1 MGHRA and CDR2 YSYEKL. The V and J ends lost 1 base and 7 bases respectively, with 10 bases between them. As DNA, the CDR3 is TGCGCCAGCAGCCAAGCCCCAGTAAGTGAAGCTTTCTTT. As protein: CASSQAPVSEAFF.

The J gene is TRBJ2-3, the V gene TRBV7-6; D gene ambiguous. Deletions cut 1 base from V and 3 bases from J, with 5 bases between. Germline assignment: CDR1 SGHVS and CDR2 FNYEAQ. This CDR3 is built from 13 residues. Written as DNA, the CDR3 is TGTGCCAGCAGCTTAGGGAAGACAGATACGCAGTATTTT. Its protein product is CASSLGKTDTQYF.

In this sample, this clonotype turned up a few times. The rearrangement uses TRBV14 and TRBJ1-5; D gene ambiguous. Germline CDR1 reads SGHDN; CDR2 reads FVKESK. CDR3 length: 13 amino acids. V lost 1 base, J lost 4 bases, and 5 bases lay in between. The CDR3 is CASSQARNQPQHF. DNA for the CDR3: TGTGCCAGCAGCCAAGCACGGAATCAGCCCCAGCATTTT.

This chain connects TRBV19 to TRBJ1-1, with D possibly TRBD1 on 5 matching bases. With 6 bases removed from V and 7 bases from J, the gap between germline ends came to 15 bases. Per germline, CDR1 LNHDA and CDR2 SQIVND (reference sequence). The CDR3 is 13 amino acids. CDR3 residues: CASSLRGVFEAFF. DNA for the CDR3: TGTGCCAGTAGCTTAAGGGGAGTCTTTGAAGCTTTCTTT.

CDR3 amino acids: CASSQSDRGYGEAFF. The CDR3 DNA is TGCGCCAGCAGCCAAAGCGACAGGGGGTATGGTGAAGCTTTCTTT. This sequence joins TRBV5-1 and TRBJ1-1; TRBD1 agrees at 9 bases. Germline-derived CDR1 and CDR2 are SGHRS and YFSETQ. J lost 7 bases, V lost 4 bases, and 11 bases had no gene match. The CDR3 length is 15 residues.